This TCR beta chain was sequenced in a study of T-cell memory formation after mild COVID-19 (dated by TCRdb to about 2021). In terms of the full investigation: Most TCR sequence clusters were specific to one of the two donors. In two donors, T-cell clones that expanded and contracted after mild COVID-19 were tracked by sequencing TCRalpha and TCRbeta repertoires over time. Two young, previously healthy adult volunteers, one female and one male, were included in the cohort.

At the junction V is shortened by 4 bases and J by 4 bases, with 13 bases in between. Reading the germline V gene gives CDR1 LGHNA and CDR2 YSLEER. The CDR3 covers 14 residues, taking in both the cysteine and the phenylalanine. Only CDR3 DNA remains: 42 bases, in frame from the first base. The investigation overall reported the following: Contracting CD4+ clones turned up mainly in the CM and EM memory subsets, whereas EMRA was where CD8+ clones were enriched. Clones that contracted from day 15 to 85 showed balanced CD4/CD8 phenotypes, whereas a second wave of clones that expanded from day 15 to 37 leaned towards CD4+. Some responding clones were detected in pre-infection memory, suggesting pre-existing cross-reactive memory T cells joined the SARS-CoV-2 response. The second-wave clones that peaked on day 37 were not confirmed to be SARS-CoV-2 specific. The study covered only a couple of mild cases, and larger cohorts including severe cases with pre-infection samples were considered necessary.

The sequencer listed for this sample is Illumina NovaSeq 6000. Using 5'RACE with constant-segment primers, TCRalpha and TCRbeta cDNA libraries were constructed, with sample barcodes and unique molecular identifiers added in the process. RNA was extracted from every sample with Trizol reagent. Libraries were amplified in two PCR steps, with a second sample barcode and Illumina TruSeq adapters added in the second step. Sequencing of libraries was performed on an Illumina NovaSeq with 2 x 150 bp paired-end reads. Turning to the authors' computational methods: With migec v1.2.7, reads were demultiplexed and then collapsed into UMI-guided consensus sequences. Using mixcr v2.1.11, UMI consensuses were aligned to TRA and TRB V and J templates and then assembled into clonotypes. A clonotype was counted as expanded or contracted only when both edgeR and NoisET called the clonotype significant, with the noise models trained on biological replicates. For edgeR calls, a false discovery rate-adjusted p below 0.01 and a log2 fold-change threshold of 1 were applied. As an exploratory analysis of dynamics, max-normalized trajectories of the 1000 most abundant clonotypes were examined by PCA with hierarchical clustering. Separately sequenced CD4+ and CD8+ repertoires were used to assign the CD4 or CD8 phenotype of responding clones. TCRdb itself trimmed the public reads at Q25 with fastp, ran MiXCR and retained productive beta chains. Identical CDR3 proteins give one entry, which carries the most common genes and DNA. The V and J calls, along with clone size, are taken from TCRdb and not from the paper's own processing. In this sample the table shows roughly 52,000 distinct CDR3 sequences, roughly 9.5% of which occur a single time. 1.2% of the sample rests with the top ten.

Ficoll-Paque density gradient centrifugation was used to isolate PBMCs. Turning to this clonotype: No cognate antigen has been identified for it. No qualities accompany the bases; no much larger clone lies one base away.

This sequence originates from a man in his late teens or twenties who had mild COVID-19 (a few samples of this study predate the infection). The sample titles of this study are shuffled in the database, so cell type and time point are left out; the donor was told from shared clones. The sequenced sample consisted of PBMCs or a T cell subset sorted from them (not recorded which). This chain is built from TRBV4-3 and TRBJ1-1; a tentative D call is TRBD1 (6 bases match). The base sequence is TGCGCCAGCAGCCGAGAGAGGACAGTCACTGAAGCTTTCTTT. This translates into CASSRERTVTEAFF.